One and the same sample provided the 6 T cell receptor beta chains below, sequenced in a study of identical twins (TCRdb year 2016). Library preparation used 5' RACE. TCRdb records Illumina HiSeq 2000 as the sequencer. Through fastp at Q25 and MiXCR, TCRdb rebuilt clones from the public reads, retaining in-frame beta chains. Each entry merges the rows of one CDR3 protein and shows their most common DNA and genes. The sample yields 570,000 or so distinct CDR3 sequences; just under 10% were counted once. The ten largest clones take up approximately 3.2% of the sample. The sample was also reused in another study, on yellow fever vaccine responses in identical twins.

Sequenced sample: PBMCs. The receptor source for this set is a woman in her late teens or twenties in good health.

This clonotype was found a few times. This rearrangement joins TRBV20-1 to TRBJ1-1; 7 nucleotides match TRBD1. The J segment lost 1 base and the V segment lost 0 bases, leaving 11 bases of the junction unmatched. This CDR3 is built from 17 residues. In germline, CDR1 is DFQATT, CDR2 SNEGSKA (reference sequence). The CDR3, as DNA: TGCAGTGCTAGAGACCCTTCCCGGGACAGCGCGAACACTGAAGCTTTCTTT. It is translated as CSARDPSRDSANTEAFF.

This chain uses TRBV19 with TRBJ2-7, with TRBD2 as a possible D gene (5 bases). V lost 5 bases and J lost 2, with 16 bases in between. The CDR3 runs 15 residues. Germline values: CDR1 LNHDA, CDR2 SQIVND (reference sequence). The CDR3 region has the DNA TGTGCCAGTAGTCTCGACTACCCTCAGGCCTACGAGCAGTACTTC. Its translation: CASSLDYPQAYEQYF.

V gene TRBV5-4 combines with J gene TRBJ2-1; the match to TRBD2 covers 8 bases. The germline V gene has CDR1 SGHNT and CDR2 YYREEE (reference sequence). V lost 3 bases, J lost 4 bases, and 6 bases stayed unmatched. CDR3 length: 15 amino acids. The CDR3 region has the DNA TGTGCCAGCAGCTCCGGCGGGGGGCAATACAATGAGCAGTTCTTC. It specifies CASSSGGGQYNEQFF.

This clonotype was detected ten times or more. The V gene is TRBV7-6, the J gene TRBJ2-3; 7 bases line up with TRBD1. The CDR3 length is 16 residues. Per the germline V gene, CDR1 is SGHVS and CDR2 is FNYEAQ. V shed 0 bases and J 6 bases; nucleotides not matched to a gene: 9. CDR3 bases: TGTGCCAGCAGCTTAGCGATACCAGGGGGTCTGGATACGCAGTATTTT. This translates into CASSLAIPGGLDTQYF.

The CDR3 spells CASSFRDHYGYTF. In nucleotides, the CDR3 is TGTGCCAGCAGTTTTAGGGACCACTATGGCTACACCTTC. The chain employs TRBV28 and TRBJ1-2; possible D gene TRBD1, 5 bases. The V end lost 3 bases, the J end lost 3 bases, and 8 bases lay between the germline ends. The CDR3 totals 13 residues. CDR1 is MDHEN and CDR2 is SYDVKM in the germline V gene.

This clonotype was counted at least ten times. V usage is TRBV6-1 and J usage is TRBJ2-1; 13 bases are shared with TRBD2. Germline CDR1 reads MNHNS; CDR2 reads SASEGT. V lost 6 bases, J lost 7 bases, and 9 bases stayed unmatched. The CDR3 extends over 16 amino acids. Here the CDR3 reads CASSSVTSGGGNEQFF. Here the CDR3 DNA reads TGTGCCAGCAGCTCTGTTACTAGCGGGGGGGGGAATGAGCAGTTCTTC.